The present TCR beta chain was sequenced within a study of shared clonotypes between healthy human individuals. Study information: Donors had three CD4 naive, three CD4 memory, two CD8 naive and one CD8 memory plate apiece.

Assay used: immunoSEQ multiplex PCR; TCRdb lists only in-frame clones, some missing. The profile shows approximately 1.4 million clones, around 98% of them singletons. V gave up 0 bases and J gave up 6 bases; unmatched junction bases: 7. The germline V gene encodes CDR1 SGHRS and CDR2 YFSETQ. The CDR3 totals 17 residues. The V gene is TRBV5-1, the J gene TRBJ2-1; 12 nucleotides agree with TRBD2. The source of this sequence is a man aged 25-40 years in good health. The sample was naive CD4+ T cells sorted from blood. Indicated subset: CD45RA+ positively selected. The CDR3, as DNA: TGCGCCAGCAGCTTGGTGCCGACTAGCGGGAGAGGCAATGAGCAGTTCTTC. As protein: CASSLVPTSGRGNEQFF.